Below are 18 T cell receptor beta chains sequenced from a single sample in a study of blood T cell repertoires in COVID-19. Sequenced by immunoSEQ multiplex PCR; TCRdb stores in-frame clones only, minus some. The table shows 150,000 to 200,000 clones, with approximately 92% occurring only once. Material: peripheral blood. The receptors were sampled from a young man with COVID-19, enrolled during active disease.

The V and J genes are TRBV4-1 and TRBJ2-1, with TRBD2 identical over 12 bases. Germline V CDR1 and CDR2: MGHRA, YSYEKL. The CDR3 totals 18 residues. Trimming cost V 1 base and J 7 bases; bases outside gene matches: 11. CDR3 nucleotides: TGCGCCAGCAGCCAAGGTTCCGGGACTAGCGGGCTTGGGAATGAGCAGTTCTTC. Its protein product is CASSQGSGTSGLGNEQFF.

V and J are TRBV9 and TRBJ1-1, with D perhaps TRBD1 (6 bases). In germline, CDR1 is SGDLS, CDR2 YYNGEE. This CDR3 is 15 amino acids long. The V gene lost 4 bases and the J gene lost 0 bases, with 13 bases spanning the gap. As DNA, the CDR3 is TGTGCCAGCAGCCCCCAGGGGCGAATGAACACTGAAGCTTTCTTT. This gives the protein CASSPQGRMNTEAFF.

The chain is built from TRBV19 and TRBJ1-2; the match to TRBD1 covers 9 bases. With V trimmed by 5 bases and J by 5 bases, 3 bases remained unmatched. This CDR3 comprises 13 residues. Germline-derived CDR1 and CDR2 are LNHDA and SQIVND (reference sequence). The CDR3 bases are TGTGCCAGTAGTCCCGGGACAGGGTATGGCTACACCTTC. It codes for CASSPGTGYGYTF.

The chain is built from TRBV5-1 and TRBJ2-3; no firm D call. Germline V gene sequence: CDR1 SGHRS, CDR2 YFSETQ. The CDR3 consists of 15 residues. The V end was cut by 0 bases, the J end by 2 bases, with 10 bases between. The CDR3 region has the DNA TGCGCCAGCAGCTTGGAGGTTAGCTTCACAGATACGCAGTATTTT. Protein: CASSLEVSFTDTQYF. The variable domain in full, completed from reference TRBV5-1 and TRBJ2-3, reads KAGVTQTPRYLIKTRGQQVTLSCSPISGHRSVSWYQQTPGQGLQFLFEYFSETQRNKGNFPGRFSGRQFSNSRSEMNVSTLELGDSALYLCASSLEVSFTDTQYFGPGTRLTVL.

J is TRBJ2-7 and V is TRBV4-3; 9 bases are a match to TRBD1. The J segment lost 3 bases and the V segment lost 0 bases, leaving 3 bases of the junction unmatched. Germline loops: CDR1 LGHNA, CDR2 YSLEER. This CDR3 comprises 15 residues. CDR3: CASSQDLGQGYEQYF. Here the CDR3 DNA reads TGCGCCAGCAGCCAAGATTTGGGACAGGGCTACGAGCAGTACTTC.

The chain couples TRBV5-1 to TRBJ2-2; 9 bases align to TRBD1. The CDR3 is made up of 14 amino acids. Germline values: CDR1 SGHRS, CDR2 YFSETQ. Unmatched junction bases numbered 4, after V lost 4 bases and J lost 6 bases. The CDR3 sequence is CASSPTGGPGELFF. The CDR3 region has the DNA TGCGCCAGCAGCCCTACAGGGGGCCCCGGGGAGCTGTTTTTT.

Only a few counts were recorded for this clone. The chain has TRBV15 and TRBJ2-1, with TRBD2 identical over 9 bases. This CDR3 has 19 residues. V gave up 0 bases and J gave up 4 bases; unmatched junction bases: 13. The germline CDR1 and CDR2 sequences are LNHNV and YYDKDF (reference sequence). The CDR3 protein is CATSRDGGASGARYNEQFF. In DNA form, the CDR3 reads TGTGCCACCAGCAGAGATGGGGGGGCTAGCGGGGCGCGATACAATGAGCAGTTCTTC.

J is TRBJ2-5 and V is TRBV4-2, with D perhaps matching TRBD2 (5 bases). CDR3 size: 15 residues. The germline CDR1 and CDR2 sequences are LGHNA and YNFKEQ. Trimming removed 2 bases from V and 1 base from J, with 11 bases in between. CDR3 nucleotides: TGTGCCAGCAGCCAACAACTAGGGATCCAAGAGACCCAGTACTTC. This sequence encodes CASSQQLGIQETQYF.

This clone was observed a single time. V usage is TRBV3-1 (or the pseudogene TRBV3-2) and J usage is TRBJ1-3; D might be TRBD1 (5 bases). V lost 1 base and J lost 7, with 14 bases in between. The CDR3 has 15 amino acids. The germline V gene has CDR1 LGHDT and CDR2 YNNKEL (reference sequence). The CDR3 nucleotides are TGTGCCAGCAGCCAAGGGTCAGGGAAGATTAACACCATATATTTT. It yields the protein CASSQGSGKINTIYF.

This clone has just one count. This sequence joins TRBV3-1 (or the pseudogene TRBV3-2) and TRBJ2-7; the D is unclear. The germline V gene encodes CDR1 LGHDT and CDR2 YNNKEL (reference sequence). V was shortened by 5 bases and J by 4 bases, with 9 bases between the two germline ends. The length of the CDR3 is 12 residues. The CDR3 coding sequence is TGTGCCAGCAGCTCACGTGAGTACGAGCAGTACTTC. Encoded protein: CASSSREYEQYF.

The chain employs TRBV30 and TRBJ2-7; 7 bases map to TRBD2. Per the germline V gene, CDR1 is GTSNPN and CDR2 is SVGIG (reference sequence). This CDR3 has 14 residues. V gave up 3 bases and J gave up 1 base; unmatched junction bases: 6. DNA for the CDR3: TGTGCCTGGAGCCGGGGAGGGAAGTCCTACGAGCAGTACTTC. It codes for CAWSRGGKSYEQYF.

This sequence joins TRBV10-1 and TRBJ2-1; D gene unclear. Trimming took 3 bases from V and 4 from J, leaving 19 bases between them. The length of the CDR3 is 17 residues. Germline-derived CDR1 and CDR2 are WNHNN and SYGVQD (reference sequence). In nucleotides, the CDR3 is TGCGCCAGCAGTGACCTACCCGGGTTTCCTTTATACAATGAGCAGTTCTTC. Translation: CASSDLPGFPLYNEQFF.

The chain combines TRBV11-2 with TRBJ2-7; perhaps TRBD1 as D (6 bases). Germline loops: CDR1 SGHAT, CDR2 FQNNGV. Trimming pared 5 bases from V and 3 bases from J, leaving 11 bases between. The CDR3 is made up of 13 amino acids. CDR3 DNA: TGTGCCAGCAGCCCTACAGGGTTCTACGAGCAGTACTTC. It codes for CASSPTGFYEQYF.

The J gene is TRBJ1-3, the V gene TRBV2, with unresolved D. Trimming pared 3 bases from V and 0 bases from J, leaving 12 bases between. Germline CDR1 SNHLY, CDR2 FYNNEI. This CDR3 is 16 amino acids long. CDR3 protein: CASSEDEGDSGNTIYF. In nucleotides, the CDR3 is TGTGCCAGCAGTGAGGATGAGGGTGACTCTGGAAACACCATATATTTT.

The chain has TRBV20-1 and TRBJ1-5, with TRBD1 identical over 8 bases. V lost 3 bases and J lost 9; bases outside the gene matches: 1. CDR1 and CDR2 from the germline V gene are DFQATT and SNEGSKA (reference sequence). CDR3 size: 11 residues. This CDR3 is CSARTGAPQHF. Here the CDR3 DNA reads TGCAGTGCTAGGACAGGGGCGCCCCAGCATTTT.

This clone was seen just once. The chain recombines TRBV28 with TRBJ2-1; D is undetermined. Germline assignment: CDR1 MDHEN and CDR2 SYDVKM. The CDR3 covers 11 residues. V dropped 6 bases and J dropped 4 bases, with 4 bases sitting between them. The CDR3 nucleotides are TGTGCCAGCAGGCGATACAATGAGCAGTTCTTC. Translation: CASRRYNEQFF.

Only one count was recorded for this clone. This sequence joins TRBV28 and TRBJ1-5; D remains ambiguous. The ends were cut back, 4 bases at V and 7 bases at J, with 17 bases in the middle. The germline V gene encodes CDR1 MDHEN and CDR2 SYDVKM. The CDR3 is made up of 15 amino acids. In DNA, the CDR3 is TGTGCCAGCAGTTCGCCACGCCGGGTCAAACAGCCCCAGCATTTT. It translates to CASSSPRRVKQPQHF. Looking up the rest from reference TRBV28 and TRBJ1-5 gives the full variable domain: DVKVTQSSRYLVKRTGEKVFLECVQDMDHENMFWYRQDPGLGLRLIYFSYDVKMKEKGDIPEGYSVSREKKERFSLILESASTNQTSMYLCASSSPRRVKQPQHFGDGTRLSIL.

The chain is built from TRBV2 and TRBJ2-3; D is possibly TRBD1 (6 bases). The CDR3 is 15 amino acids. The germline V gene has CDR1 SNHLY and CDR2 FYNNEI. Trimming cost V 6 bases and J 0 bases, with 13 bases left between them. The CDR3 sequence: CASRKTGASTDTQYF. DNA for the CDR3: TGTGCCAGCAGGAAGACAGGAGCTAGCACAGATACGCAGTATTTT.